What follows are 30 T cell receptor beta chains derived from one specimen sequenced in a study of OX40 agonist ivuxolimab in advanced cancers. Method: immunoSEQ multiplex PCR; TCRdb's copy keeps in-frame clones and lacks some. Of tens of thousands of clones in the sample, 80% to 95% are singletons; the top ten hold under 0.6%. The source was CD4+ or CD8+ T cells sorted from blood, collected in a trial of the OX40 agonist ivuxolimab. Receptors were obtained from an adult with an advanced solid tumor such as melanoma, head and neck, liver or kidney cancer.

The chain combines TRBV19 with TRBJ2-3, with 7 bases fitting TRBD1. Trimming took 5 bases from V and 6 from J; bases not matched to a gene: 11. The CDR3 spans 15 residues. Germline lookup yields CDR1 LNHDA and CDR2 SQIVND (reference sequence). As DNA, the CDR3 is TGTGCCAGTAGTTTGACAGGGTTAGTTTCGGATACGCAGTATTTT. The encoded protein is CASSLTGLVSDTQYF.

A few counts support this clone. The genes are TRBV6-5 and TRBJ2-1; 8 positions agree with TRBD2. Germline CDR1 is MNHEY and CDR2 is SVGAGI. V lost 2 bases to trimming and J lost 12 bases; unmatched junction nucleotides: 3. The CDR3 extends over 12 amino acids. The CDR3 loop is CASSYAGGVQFF. CDR3 coding DNA: TGTGCCAGCAGTTACGCCGGGGGGGTGCAGTTCTTC.

J is TRBJ2-7 and V is TRBV19; maybe TRBD1 (5 bases). Per the germline V gene, CDR1 is LNHDA and CDR2 is SQIVND (reference sequence). V lost 5 bases and J lost 7, with 15 bases in between. The CDR3 contains 13 residues. CDR3 region: CASSQQGVSEQYF. CDR3 bases: TGTGCCAGTAGTCAACAAGGGGTGTCTGAGCAGTACTTC.

J is TRBJ2-5 and V is TRBV4-3, with 9 bases aligning to TRBD1. Germline V CDR1 and CDR2: LGHNA, YSLEER. The CDR3 runs to 15 residues. Trimming cost V 2 bases and J 5 bases; bases outside gene matches: 6. The CDR3 bases are TGCGCCAGCAGCCAATCCGGGACAGGGAGGGAGACCCAGTACTTC. Translated, it gives CASSQSGTGRETQYF.

Only a few counts were recorded for this clone. Other DNA sequences in this specimen translate into the identical CDR3. This chain links TRBV4-2 with TRBJ2-1; 11 bases are a match to TRBD2. V was pared by 4 bases and J by 8 bases, with 10 bases of the junction left unmatched. CDR3 size: 16 residues. Germline V CDR1 and CDR2: LGHNA, YNFKEQ. The CDR3 here is CASSPLLAGVSDEQFF. The DNA for the CDR3 is TGTGCCAGCAGCCCTTTACTAGCGGGAGTAAGTGATGAGCAGTTCTTC.

The rearrangement uses TRBV10-3 and TRBJ2-3; 8 bases are a match to TRBD2. Germline trimming cut 9 bases from V and 3 bases from J; bases unmatched to any gene: 5. Germline loops: CDR1 ENHRY, CDR2 SYGVKD. The CDR3 runs to 13 residues. CDR3 residues: CAMRREVTDTQYF. As DNA, the CDR3 is TGTGCCATGAGGCGGGAGGTTACAGATACGCAGTATTTT.

This chain uses TRBV11-2 with TRBJ2-7; TRBD2 agrees at 8 bases. J lost 7 bases, V lost 5 bases, and 13 bases had no gene match. Germline V CDR1 and CDR2: SGHAT, FQNNGV. The CDR3 has 15 residues. The CDR3 region is CASSQEGGRMREQYF. The CDR3 DNA follows: TGTGCCAGCAGCCAAGAGGGCGGGAGGATGAGGGAGCAGTACTTC.

The genes are TRBV27 and TRBJ2-7, with a tentative D call TRBD2 (6 bases). CDR3 length: 16 amino acids. Germline CDR1 reads MNHEY; CDR2 reads SMNVEV (reference sequence). The germline V and J ends were trimmed by 10 bases and 1 base, with 23 bases remaining between them. Here the CDR3 reads CATRGSSPSASYEQYF. CDR3 DNA sequence: TGTGCCACCAGAGGCTCATCTCCTAGCGCATCCTACGAGCAGTACTTC.

The chain's CDR3 is CASSATGTSSGELFF. Here the CDR3 DNA reads TGTGCCAGCAGCGCGACCGGGACTAGCTCCGGGGAGCTGTTTTTT. The chain couples TRBV11-2 to TRBJ2-2; TRBD2 agrees at 9 bases. With V trimmed by 5 bases and J by 6 bases, 7 bases remained unmatched. Germline lookup yields CDR1 SGHAT and CDR2 FQNNGV. This CDR3 comprises 15 residues.

The CDR3 sequence is CASSRLANEQFF. CDR3 coding DNA: TGTGCCAGTAGTAGACTAGCGAATGAGCAGTTCTTC. This chain uses TRBV19 with TRBJ2-1; 8 bases map to TRBD2. The germline V gene encodes CDR1 LNHDA and CDR2 SQIVND (reference sequence). V trimming: 4 bases; J trimming: 7 bases; junction bases outside the gene matches: 0. There are 12 residues in the CDR3.

This clone has more than one count but fewer than ten. The chain has TRBV7-2 and TRBJ2-5; TRBD2 might be the D (6 bases). Trimming cost V 5 bases and J 5 bases, with 18 bases left between them. CDR1 is SGHTA and CDR2 is FQGNSA in the germline V gene. This CDR3 region has 15 residues. The CDR3 DNA reads as TGTGCCAGCAGCCCTATGATGGGGGGACGCGAGACCCAGTACTTC. Protein product: CASSPMMGGRETQYF.

This clone occurred once. The chain links TRBV5-1 to TRBJ2-7, with 7 bases identical to TRBD1. The CDR3 extends over 14 amino acids. CDR1 and CDR2 from the germline V gene are SGHRS and YFSETQ. The V gene end was trimmed by 1 base and the J gene end by 0 bases; junction bases not matched to a gene: 1. In DNA, the CDR3 is TGCGCCAGCAGCTTGAGGGGGCGCTCCTACGAGCAGTACTTC. It is translated as CASSLRGRSYEQYF.

V gene TRBV11-1 combines with J gene TRBJ2-2; TRBD2 might be the D (7 bases). Germline-derived CDR1 and CDR2 are SGHAT and FQDESV (reference sequence). The length of the CDR3 is 14 residues. Trimming stripped 10 bases from V and 7 bases from J, with 19 bases between. This chain's CDR3 is CATRGGGRNGELFF. The CDR3 region has the DNA TGTGCCACCCGTGGGGGGGGCAGGAACGGGGAGCTGTTTTTT.

The chain joins TRBV25-1 to TRBJ2-3, with D hard to call. Germline V gene data show CDR1 as MGHDK and CDR2 as SYGVNS. V was shortened by 2 bases and J by 6 bases, with 6 bases between the two germline ends. The CDR3 is 12 amino acids. CDR3 sequence (DNA): TGTGCCAGCAGTGAAGCATGGGATACGCAGTATTTT. Translated: CASSEAWDTQYF.

This clone was seen a handful of times. For the CDR3, the DNA is TGTGCCAGCAGTTTCGGGACCGAGCAGTACTTC. This sequence encodes CASSFGTEQYF. The chain employs TRBV28 and TRBJ2-7; either TRBD1 or TRBD2 may fit D (5 bases each). The ends were cut back, 3 bases at V and 6 bases at J, with 6 bases in the middle. CDR3 length equals 11 residues. CDR1 and CDR2 (germline): MDHEN, SYDVKM.

In DNA, the CDR3 is TGCAGCGTTGATAAGACAGGGGGACTTCAGACCCAGTACTTC. Its protein is CSVDKTGGLQTQYF. The chain joins TRBV29-1 to TRBJ2-5; TRBD1 matches at 9 bases. There are 14 residues in the CDR3. V shed 3 bases and J 6 bases; nucleotides not matched to a gene: 8. Germline V gives CDR1 SQVTM, CDR2 ANQGSEA.

The genes are TRBV28 and TRBJ2-1; D remains unclear. From germline, CDR1 is MDHEN and CDR2 SYDVKM. The CDR3 is 20 residues long. With 3 bases removed from V and 0 bases from J, the gap between germline ends came to 24 bases. CDR3 DNA sequence: TGTGCCAGCAGTTTTCATCACCCTAAACCGATATTTAGCTCCTACAATGAGCAGTTCTTC. This sequence encodes CASSFHHPKPIFSSYNEQFF.

The chain uses TRBV28 and TRBJ1-1; D is ambiguous. The CDR3 has 13 amino acids. Germline CDR1 is MDHEN and CDR2 is SYDVKM. V was trimmed by 2 bases and J by 4 bases, leaving 8 bases between them. The CDR3 DNA sequence: TGTGCCAGCAGTTTACGGCTGGGCACTGAAGCTTTCTTT. This translates into CASSLRLGTEAFF.

This chain links TRBV7-2 with TRBJ2-2; D possibly corresponds to TRBD1 (5 bases). The CDR3 covers 15 residues. Trimming took 0 bases from V and 7 from J, leaving 12 bases between them. Germline CDR1 reads SGHTA; CDR2 reads FQGNSA. The CDR3 DNA reads TGTGCCAGCAGCTTAGCGCTTGGGGCAGGCGGGGAGCTGTTTTTT. This translates into CASSLALGAGGELFF.

In nucleotides, the CDR3 is TGTGCCAGCAGCTTAGTCCCCTCAGGACTAGTCCTCTACGAGCAGTACTTC. Protein sequence: CASSLVPSGLVLYEQYF. This sequence joins TRBV7-3 and TRBJ2-7; 7 bases agree with TRBD2. CDR1 and CDR2 (germline): SGHTA, FQGTGA. The CDR3 totals 17 residues. Losses at the gene ends were 2 bases for V and 3 bases for J; bases not matched to a gene: 13.

CDR3 nucleotide sequence: TGTGCCAGCAGCACGACAGGGTCTGGGGCCAACGTCCTGACTTTC. It is translated as CASSTTGSGANVLTF. The chain links TRBV5-4 to TRBJ2-6; 7 nucleotides align to TRBD1. Per germline, CDR1 SGHNT and CDR2 YYREEE (reference sequence). This CDR3 has 15 amino acids. Germline trimming cut 4 bases from V and 1 base from J; bases unmatched to any gene: 2. Drawing the rest from reference TRBV5-4 and TRBJ2-6, the complete variable domain is ETGVTQSPTHLIKTRGQQVTLRCSSQSGHNTVSWYQQALGQGPQFIFQYYREEENGRGNFPPRFSGLQFPNYSSELNVNALELDDSALYLCASSTTGSGANVLTFGAGSRLTVL.

In its sample, this clone was seen once. The chain recombines TRBV27 with TRBJ1-3; perhaps TRBD1 as D (5 bases). V lost 2 bases and J 2 bases, leaving 7 bases between the germline ends. CDR1 and CDR2 (germline): MNHEY, SMNVEV (reference sequence). The CDR3 consists of 14 residues. CDR3 coding DNA: TGTGCCAGCAGTTTAGGGGGTACTGGAAACACCATATATTTT. Protein product: CASSLGGTGNTIYF.

The rearrangement links TRBV5-4 to TRBJ2-2, with TRBD2 identical over 11 bases. The germline CDR1 and CDR2 sequences are SGHNT and YYREEE (reference sequence). V shed 1 base, J shed 6 bases, and the junction held 2 bases outside the gene matches. The CDR3 length is 15 residues. The DNA for the CDR3 is TGTGCCAGCAGCTTGCAACTAGCGGGAGCCGGGGAGCTGTTTTTT. Protein: CASSLQLAGAGELFF.

CDR3 DNA sequence: TGTGCCAGCAGCTTAGGAGGGACAGGGAGCTATGGCTACACCTTC. Protein product: CASSLGGTGSYGYTF. The gene calls are TRBV7-2 and TRBJ1-2; 9 bases agree with TRBD1. This CDR3 comprises 15 residues. Germline CDR1 is SGHTA and CDR2 is FQGNSA. V lost 1 base to trimming and J lost 4 bases; unmatched junction nucleotides: 4. Filled out from reference TRBV7-2 and TRBJ1-2, the complete variable domain reads GAGVSQSPSNKVTEKGKDVELRCDPISGHTALYWYRQSLGQGLEFLIYFQGNSAPDKSGLPSDRFSAERTGGSVSTLTIQRTQQEDSAVYLCASSLGGTGSYGYTFGSGTRLTVV.

Here the CDR3 reads CASSLAHRSSYEQYF. In nucleotides, the CDR3 is TGTGCCAGCAGCTTGGCGCACCGGAGCTCCTACGAGCAGTACTTC. This chain connects TRBV7-2 to TRBJ2-7, with no clear D. This CDR3 region has 15 residues. V lost 3 bases and J 0 bases, leaving 12 bases between the germline ends. Germline V gene lookup returns CDR1 SGHTA and CDR2 FQGNSA.

The rearrangement links TRBV27 to TRBJ1-6; the match to TRBD1 covers 7 bases. Looked up from germline, CDR1 is MNHEY and CDR2 is SMNVEV (reference sequence). The CDR3 sequence is 14 residues long. Losses at the gene ends were 3 bases for V and 12 bases for J; bases not matched to a gene: 8. The CDR3: CASSFDRDHGPLHF. The CDR3 DNA reads TGTGCCAGCAGTTTTGACAGGGACCATGGACCCCTCCACTTT.

The chain joins TRBV9 to TRBJ2-1; 7 nucleotides align to TRBD1. The V gene's germline CDR1 is SGDLS and CDR2 YYNGEE. V was clipped by 3 bases and J by 4 bases; unmatched bases: 10. This CDR3 comprises 16 residues. DNA of the CDR3: TGTGCCAGCAGCGCCCCAGACAGGGACAATTACAATGAGCAGTTCTTC. As protein: CASSAPDRDNYNEQFF.

V usage is TRBV19 and J usage is TRBJ2-3, with 12 nucleotides matching TRBD2. With 6 bases clipped from V and 14 bases from J, the junction kept 18 bases outside the gene matches. This CDR3 has 16 amino acids. CDR1 is LNHDA and CDR2 is SQIVND in the germline V gene (reference sequence). The CDR3 DNA sequence: TGTGCCAGTAGGCCTAGCGGGAGGGACGGAGGTATACGCAGGTATTTT. This sequence encodes CASRPSGRDGGIRRYF.

The chain carries TRBV6-1 and TRBJ2-7; no definite D call. The CDR3 contains 12 residues. With 1 base removed from V and 2 bases from J, the gap between germline ends came to 3 bases. Germline V lookup: CDR1 MNHNS, CDR2 SASEGT. The CDR3 sequence: CASSEVTYEQYF. The CDR3 DNA reads as TGTGCCAGCAGTGAAGTCACCTACGAGCAGTACTTC.

This rearrangement joins TRBV5-1 to TRBJ1-4, with D uncertain. This CDR3 is built from 14 residues. The germline CDR1 and CDR2 sequences are SGHRS and YFSETQ. V lost 2 bases to trimming and J lost 8 bases, with 13 bases between them. CDR3: CASSLDSQGEKLFF. In nucleotides, the CDR3 is TGCGCCAGCAGCTTAGACTCCCAAGGAGAAAAACTGTTTTTT. The full variable domain, its missing parts supplied by reference TRBV5-1 and TRBJ1-4, is KAGVTQTPRYLIKTRGQQVTLSCSPISGHRSVSWYQQTPGQGLQFLFEYFSETQRNKGNFPGRFSGRQFSNSRSEMNVSTLELGDSALYLCASSLDSQGEKLFFGSGTQLSVL.